The 18 T cell receptor beta chains in this list originate from one sample, sequenced in a study of blood T cells in healthy people across ages. A second roughly 6 to 12 cycle PCR used barcoded and J-beta primers. Each CDR3 protein is one row after TCRdb ran MiXCR on the 5' RACE reads. The sample lists about 940,000 distinct CDR3 sequences, 40% to 60% seen once, with 13% in the top ten. Sequenced sample: blood. The receptors were gathered from a young man in good health.

The V gene is TRBV20-1, the J gene TRBJ2-3, with D perhaps TRBD1 or TRBD2 (5 bases each). Germline loops: CDR1 DFQATT, CDR2 SNEGSKA (reference sequence). CDR3 length equals 17 residues. V was trimmed by 2 bases and J by 1 base, leaving 19 bases between them. In nucleotides, the CDR3 is TGCAGTGCTAGACCTCCTCGAGTCGGGGCGGGCACAGATACGCAGTATTTT. Translated: CSARPPRVGAGTDTQYF.

The gene calls are TRBV9 and TRBJ2-1, with D perhaps matching TRBD1 (5 bases). The J call is in doubt because the DNA end fits TRBJ2-7 better. This CDR3 region has 18 residues. Germline values: CDR1 SGDLS, CDR2 YYNGEE. The CDR3: CASSVAFRTSSSYNEQYF. CDR3 coding DNA: TGTGCCAGCAGCGTAGCGTTCAGGACATCCAGCTCCTACAATGAGCAGTACTTC.

A few counts support this clonotype. V usage is TRBV6-2 or TRBV6-3 and J usage is TRBJ1-5; 12 positions agree with TRBD1. This CDR3 has 15 amino acids. Germline values: CDR1 MNHEY, CDR2 SVGEGT. Germline trimming cut 5 bases from V and 6 bases from J; bases unmatched to any gene: 5. CDR3 nucleotides: TGTGCCAGCAGTAAAGGGACAGGGGGCTCTCAGCCCCAGCATTTT. Amino acids: CASSKGTGGSQPQHF.

The V call is TRBV7-2, the J call TRBJ2-5; possibly TRBD2 for D (6 bases). V shed 5 bases and J shed 4 bases, with 14 bases lying between them. CDR1 is SGHTA, CDR2 FQGNSA, per germline. The CDR3 covers 14 residues. CDR3 sequence: CASSIKNGGETQYF. The CDR3 DNA reads TGTGCCAGCAGCATTAAGAACGGGGGAGAGACCCAGTACTTC.

This clonotype occurred a few times. V and J are TRBV4-2 and TRBJ2-4; 11 bases map to TRBD2. With V trimmed by 5 bases and J by 7 bases, 7 bases remained unmatched. The V gene's germline CDR1 is LGHNA and CDR2 YNFKEQ. The CDR3 runs 15 residues. Here the CDR3 DNA reads TGTGCCAGCAGCAATTATATAGCGGGGGGGAACATTCAGTACTTC. Amino acids: CASSNYIAGGNIQYF.

The chain employs TRBV29-1 and TRBJ1-2, with a possible D match to TRBD1 (6 bases). Germline CDR1 and CDR2: SQVTM and ANQGSEA. CDR3 length: 14 amino acids. V dropped 3 bases and J dropped 0 bases, with 11 bases sitting between them. CDR3 amino acids: CSVETGRSNYGYTF. For the CDR3, the DNA is TGCAGCGTTGAGACAGGAAGATCTAACTATGGCTACACCTTC. The entire variable domain, with the rest obtained from reference TRBV29-1 and TRBJ1-2, is as follows: SAVISQKPSRDICQRGTSLTIQCQVDSQVTMMFWYRQQPGQSLTLIATANQGSEATYESGFVIDKFPISRPNLTFSTLTVSNMSPEDSSIYLCSVETGRSNYGYTFGSGTRLTVV.

As concerns this clonotype: Because it lacks the conserved phenylalanine or tryptophan at the end, this CDR3 is likely a read error. The chain uses TRBV20-1 and TRBJ2-1, with 7 bases aligning to TRBD1. This CDR3 spans 15 amino acids. V was clipped by 5 bases and J by 1 base; unmatched bases: 8. The germline V gene has CDR1 DFQATT and CDR2 SNEGSKA (reference sequence). The CDR3 DNA reads as TGCAGTGCTCGGCAGGGGGTAAAGTCCTACAATGAGCAGTTCTCC. Translated, it gives CSARQGVKSYNEQFS.

The CDR3 loop reads CATSKRDLQETQYF. The DNA for the CDR3 is TGTGCCACCTCCAAACGGGACCTCCAAGAGACCCAGTACTTC. The chain couples TRBV24-1 to TRBJ2-5; D may be TRBD1 or TRBD2 (5 bases each). The V and J ends lost 9 bases and 1 base respectively, with 14 bases between them. CDR3 length: 14 residues. Looked up from germline, CDR1 is KGHDR and CDR2 is SFDVKD.

In the case of this clonotype: One end of the junction varies from germline; a read error may be responsible. The rearrangement links TRBV20-1 to TRBJ1-1, with TRBD1 as a possible D gene (5 bases). The CDR3 length is 13 residues. The germline V gene encodes CDR1 DFQATT and CDR2 SNEGSKA (reference sequence). This CDR3 is CNASQPAGHEAFF. The CDR3 coding sequence is TGCAATGCTAGCCAACCTGCAGGGCATGAAGCTTTCTTT.

The rearrangement links TRBV6-2 or TRBV6-3 to TRBJ2-1; a weak D match, TRBD1 (6 bases). Germline lookup yields CDR1 MNHEY and CDR2 SVGEGT. With 0 bases removed from V and 15 bases from J, the gap between germline ends came to 12 bases. The CDR3 spans 12 residues. CDR3 protein: CASSYSTGPAFF. CDR3 DNA sequence: TGTGCCAGCAGTTACTCGACAGGCCCCGCGTTCTTC.

The table lists this clonotype with a few counts. This chain joins TRBV4-2 and TRBJ2-7, with 10 bases aligning to TRBD1. Germline-derived CDR1 and CDR2 are LGHNA and YNFKEQ. There are 17 residues in the CDR3. The V and J ends lost 1 base and 1 base, in that order; junction bases with no gene match: 7. The CDR3 sequence: CASSQVPGTGDSYEQYF. For the CDR3, the DNA is TGTGCCAGCAGCCAAGTCCCCGGGACAGGGGATTCCTACGAGCAGTACTTC.

The chain uses TRBV6-5 and TRBJ2-5; TRBD1 aligns across 7 bases. CDR3 length equals 15 residues. Germline V gene sequence: CDR1 MNHEY, CDR2 SVGAGI. V shed 6 bases and J 2 bases; nucleotides not matched to a gene: 9. The CDR3: CASSAGRTGQETQYF. The DNA for the CDR3 is TGTGCCAGCAGCGCTGGTAGGACAGGACAAGAGACCCAGTACTTC.

The chain employs TRBV3-1 and TRBJ2-4; TRBD2 might be the D (5 bases). This CDR3 comprises 12 residues. Germline values: CDR1 LGHDT, CDR2 YNNKEL (reference sequence). Trimming took 4 bases from V and 7 from J, leaving 8 bases between them. In nucleotides, the CDR3 is TGTGCCAGCAGCCTTAGGACTAACATTCAGTACTTC. This encodes CASSLRTNIQYF.

This clonotype has just a few counts. In nucleotides, the CDR3 is TGCGCCAGCAGCCAAGAAGGGGGCAGATATTCTAACTATGGCTACACCTTC. It yields the protein CASSQEGGRYSNYGYTF. V gene TRBV4-1 combines with J gene TRBJ1-2; 7 positions agree with TRBD1. From germline, CDR1 is MGHRA and CDR2 YSYEKL. V was pared by 0 bases and J by 0 bases, with 7 bases of the junction left unmatched. This CDR3 is 17 amino acids long.

This chain links TRBV6-1 with TRBJ2-4, with D unresolved. Near its end, the DNA agrees better with TRBJ2-5, so the J call may be wrong. Germline V CDR1 and CDR2: MNHNS, SASEGT. The CDR3 has 14 amino acids. CDR3 nucleotide sequence: TGTGCCAGCAGTGAAATGGGATTCGGGGAGACCCAGTACTTC. Protein product: CASSEMGFGETQYF.

In this sample, this clonotype turned up many times. This chain connects TRBV27 to TRBJ2-7, with 7 bases identical to TRBD1. V shed 4 bases, J shed 0 bases, and the junction held 3 bases outside the gene matches. Germline V gives CDR1 MNHEY, CDR2 SMNVEV (reference sequence). The CDR3 runs to 14 residues. In DNA, the CDR3 is TGTGCCAGCAGTTCCGGGGACAGCTCCTACGAGCAGTACTTC. Translation: CASSSGDSSYEQYF.

This clonotype occurred a few times. This chain connects TRBV10-2 to TRBJ2-5; no definite D call. The CDR3 extends over 16 amino acids. With 0 bases removed from V and 1 base from J, the gap between germline ends came to 12 bases. Looked up from germline, CDR1 is WSHSY and CDR2 is SAAADI. In nucleotides, the CDR3 is TGCGCCAGCAGTGAGTCCTGGTCTGGGCTCCAAGAGACCCAGTACTTC. Amino acids: CASSESWSGLQETQYF.

The V and J genes are TRBV6-2 or TRBV6-3 and TRBJ2-3; D gene ambiguous. V was trimmed by 2 bases and J by 6 bases, leaving 6 bases between them. Germline V CDR1 and CDR2: MNHEY, SVGEGT. The CDR3 sequence is 12 residues long. Here the CDR3 reads CASSYRRDTQYF. The CDR3 region has the DNA TGTGCCAGCAGTTACCGACGGGATACGCAGTATTTT.